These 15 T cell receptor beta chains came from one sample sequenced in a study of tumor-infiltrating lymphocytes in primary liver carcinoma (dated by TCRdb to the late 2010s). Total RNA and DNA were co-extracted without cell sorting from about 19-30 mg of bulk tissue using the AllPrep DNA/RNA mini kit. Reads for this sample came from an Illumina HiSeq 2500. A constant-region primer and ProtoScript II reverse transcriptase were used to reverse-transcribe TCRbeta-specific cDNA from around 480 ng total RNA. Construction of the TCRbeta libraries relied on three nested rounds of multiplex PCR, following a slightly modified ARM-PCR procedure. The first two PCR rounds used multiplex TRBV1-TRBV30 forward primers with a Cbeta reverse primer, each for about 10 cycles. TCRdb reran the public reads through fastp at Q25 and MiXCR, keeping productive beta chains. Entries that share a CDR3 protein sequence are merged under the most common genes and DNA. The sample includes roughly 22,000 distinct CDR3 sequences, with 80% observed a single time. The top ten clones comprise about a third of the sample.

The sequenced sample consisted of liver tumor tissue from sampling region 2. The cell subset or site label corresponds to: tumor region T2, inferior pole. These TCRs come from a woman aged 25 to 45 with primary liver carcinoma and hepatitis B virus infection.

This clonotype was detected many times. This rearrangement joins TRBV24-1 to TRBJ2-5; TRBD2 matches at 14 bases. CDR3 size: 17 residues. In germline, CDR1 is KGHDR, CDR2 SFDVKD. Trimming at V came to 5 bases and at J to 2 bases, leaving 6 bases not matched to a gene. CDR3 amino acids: CATSGGTSGRGQETQYF. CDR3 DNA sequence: TGTGCCACCAGTGGAGGGACTAGCGGGAGAGGGCAAGAGACCCAGTACTTC.

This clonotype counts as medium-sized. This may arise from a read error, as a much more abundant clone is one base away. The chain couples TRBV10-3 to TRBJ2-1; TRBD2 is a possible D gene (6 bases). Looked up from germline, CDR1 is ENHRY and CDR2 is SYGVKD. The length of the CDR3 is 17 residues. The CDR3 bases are TGTGCCATCGGTGAGACCATGGCGGCTAGCGCCTACAATGAGCAGTTCTTC. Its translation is CAIGETMAASAYNEQFF.

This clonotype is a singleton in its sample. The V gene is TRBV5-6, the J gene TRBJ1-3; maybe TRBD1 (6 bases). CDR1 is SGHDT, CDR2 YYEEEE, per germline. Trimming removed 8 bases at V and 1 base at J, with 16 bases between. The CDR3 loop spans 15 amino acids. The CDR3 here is CASRAGTGSGNTIYF. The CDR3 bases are TGTGCCAGTAGAGCCGGAACAGGGTCTGGAAACACCATATATTTT.

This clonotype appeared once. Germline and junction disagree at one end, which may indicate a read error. Here the CDR3 reads CSSSLVGDFDEQFF. The CDR3, as DNA: TGTTCCAGCAGTTTGGTAGGGGACTTCGATGAGCAATTCTTC. The rearrangement joins TRBV12-3 or TRBV12-4 to TRBJ2-1; TRBD2 is a possible D gene (6 bases). The CDR3 extends over 14 amino acids.

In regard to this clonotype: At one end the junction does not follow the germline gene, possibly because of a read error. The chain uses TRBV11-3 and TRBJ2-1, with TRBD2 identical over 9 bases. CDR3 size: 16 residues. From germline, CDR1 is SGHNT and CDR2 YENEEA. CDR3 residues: CVSSLCGSGRYNGQFF. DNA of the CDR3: TGTGTCAGCAGCTTATGTGGTAGCGGGAGATACAATGGGCAGTTCTTC.

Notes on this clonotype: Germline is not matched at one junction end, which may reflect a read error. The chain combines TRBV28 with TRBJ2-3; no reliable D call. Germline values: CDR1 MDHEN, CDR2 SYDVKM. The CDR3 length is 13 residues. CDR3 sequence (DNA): TGTATCAGCAGTTTTAACAGTGCTGATACACAGTATTTT. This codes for CISSFNSADTQYF.

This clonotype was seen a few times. The CDR3, as DNA: TGTGCCAGAAGTTTAGAGCCCTCCCCATTTCAGCCCCAGCATTTT. Amino acid sequence: CARSLEPSPFQPQHF. The chain couples TRBV11-2 to TRBJ1-5, with D unresolved. The CDR3 loop spans 15 amino acids. Trimming took 9 bases from V and 6 from J, leaving 21 bases between them. In germline, CDR1 is SGHAT, CDR2 FQNNGV.

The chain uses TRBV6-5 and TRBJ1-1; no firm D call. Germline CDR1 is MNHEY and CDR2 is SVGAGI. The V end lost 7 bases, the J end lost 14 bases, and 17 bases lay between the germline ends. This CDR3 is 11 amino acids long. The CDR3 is CASNHADVAFF. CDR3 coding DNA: TGTGCCAGCAATCACGCAGATGTAGCATTCTTT.

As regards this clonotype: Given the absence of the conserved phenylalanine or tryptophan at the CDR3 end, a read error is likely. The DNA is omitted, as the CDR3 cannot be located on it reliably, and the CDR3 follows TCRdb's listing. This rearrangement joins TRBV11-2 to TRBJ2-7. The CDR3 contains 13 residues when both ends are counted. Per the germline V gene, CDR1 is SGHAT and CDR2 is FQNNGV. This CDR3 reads CASSFRILYEKYY.

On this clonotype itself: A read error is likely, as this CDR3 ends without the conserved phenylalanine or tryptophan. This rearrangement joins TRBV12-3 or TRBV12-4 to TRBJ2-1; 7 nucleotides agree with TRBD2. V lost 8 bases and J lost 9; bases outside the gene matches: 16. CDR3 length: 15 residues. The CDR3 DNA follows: TGTGCCAGCGGCCTGTCCGGATCTAGCGGACTTGAGCAGTTCTTA. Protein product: CASGLSGSSGLEQFL.

The chain's CDR3 is CARSMLQGSTNEKLFF. The DNA for the CDR3 is TGTGCCAGGAGCATGCTTCAGGGATCAACTAATGAAAAACTGTTTTTT. The chain has TRBV11-2 and TRBJ1-4, with D possibly matching TRBD1 (5 bases). Trimming pared 9 bases from V and 0 bases from J, leaving 17 bases between. CDR3 size: 16 residues. CDR1 and CDR2 from the germline V gene are SGHAT and FQNNGV.

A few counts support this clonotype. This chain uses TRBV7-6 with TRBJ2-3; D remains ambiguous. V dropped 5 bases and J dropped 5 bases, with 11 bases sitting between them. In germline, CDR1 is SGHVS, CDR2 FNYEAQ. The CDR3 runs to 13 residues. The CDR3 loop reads CASSPDWGDTQYF. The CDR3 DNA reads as TGTGCCAGCAGCCCCGACTGGGGAGATACGCAGTATTTT. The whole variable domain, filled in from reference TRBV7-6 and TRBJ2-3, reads GAGVSQSPRYKVTKRGQDVALRCDPISGHVSLYWYRQALGQGPEFLTYFNYEAQQDKSGLPNDRFSAERPEGSISTLTIQRTEQRDSAMYRCASSPDWGDTQYFGPGTRLTVL.

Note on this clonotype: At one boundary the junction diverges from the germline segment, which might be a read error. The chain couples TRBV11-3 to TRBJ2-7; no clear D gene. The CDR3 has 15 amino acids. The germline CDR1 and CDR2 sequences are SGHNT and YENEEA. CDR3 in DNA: TGTACCAGCAGCTTAGACCGGAACCTCACCTACGAGCAGTACTTC. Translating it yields CTSSLDRNLTYEQYF.

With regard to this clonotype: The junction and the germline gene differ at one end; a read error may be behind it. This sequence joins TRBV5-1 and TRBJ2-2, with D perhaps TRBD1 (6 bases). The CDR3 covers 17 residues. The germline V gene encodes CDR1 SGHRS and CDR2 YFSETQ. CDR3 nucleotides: TGCGCCACCAGCTTGGGGCACAGGGACAAGAACATCGGGGAGCTGTTTTTT. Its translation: CATSLGHRDKNIGELFF.

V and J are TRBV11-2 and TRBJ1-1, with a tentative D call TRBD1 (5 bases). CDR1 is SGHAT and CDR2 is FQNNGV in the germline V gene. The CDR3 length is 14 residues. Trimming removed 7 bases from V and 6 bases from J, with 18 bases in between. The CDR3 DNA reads TGTGCCAGCAAATATACAGGTGGAAGGGCTGAAGCTTTCTTT. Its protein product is CASKYTGGRAEAFF.